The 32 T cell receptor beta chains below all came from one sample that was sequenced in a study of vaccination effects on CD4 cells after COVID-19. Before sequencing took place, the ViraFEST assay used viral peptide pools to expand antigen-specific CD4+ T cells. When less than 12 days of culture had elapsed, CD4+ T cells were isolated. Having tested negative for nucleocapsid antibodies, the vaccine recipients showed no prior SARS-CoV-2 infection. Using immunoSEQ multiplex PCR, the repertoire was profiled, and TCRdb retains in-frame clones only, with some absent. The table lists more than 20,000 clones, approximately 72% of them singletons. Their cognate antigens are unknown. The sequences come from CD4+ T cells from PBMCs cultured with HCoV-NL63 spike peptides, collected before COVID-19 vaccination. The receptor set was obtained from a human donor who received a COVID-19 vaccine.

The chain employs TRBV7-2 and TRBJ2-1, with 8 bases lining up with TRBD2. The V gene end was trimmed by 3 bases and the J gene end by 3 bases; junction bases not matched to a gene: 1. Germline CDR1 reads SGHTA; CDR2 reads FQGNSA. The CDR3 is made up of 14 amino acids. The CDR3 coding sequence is TGTGCCAGCAGCTTCGGGGGGGTCTACAATGAGCAGTTCTTC. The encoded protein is CASSFGGVYNEQFF. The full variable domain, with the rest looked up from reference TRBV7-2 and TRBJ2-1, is GAGVSQSPSNKVTEKGKDVELRCDPISGHTALYWYRQSLGQGLEFLIYFQGNSAPDKSGLPSDRFSAERTGGSVSTLTIQRTQQEDSAVYLCASSFGGVYNEQFFGPGTRLTVL.

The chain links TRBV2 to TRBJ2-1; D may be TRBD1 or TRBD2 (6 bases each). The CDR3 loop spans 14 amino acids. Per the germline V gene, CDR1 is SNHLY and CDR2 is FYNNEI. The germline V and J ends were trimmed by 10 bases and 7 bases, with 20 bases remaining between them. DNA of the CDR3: TGTGCCACCGAGCAGGTCACAGGGAGGAATGAGCAGTTCTTC. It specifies CATEQVTGRNEQFF. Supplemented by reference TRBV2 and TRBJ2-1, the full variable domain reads EPEVTQTPSHQVTQMGQEVILRCVPISNHLYFYWYRQILGQKVEFLVSFYNNEISEKSEIFDDQFSVERPDGSNFTLKIRSTKLEDSAMYFCATEQVTGRNEQFFGPGTRLTVL.

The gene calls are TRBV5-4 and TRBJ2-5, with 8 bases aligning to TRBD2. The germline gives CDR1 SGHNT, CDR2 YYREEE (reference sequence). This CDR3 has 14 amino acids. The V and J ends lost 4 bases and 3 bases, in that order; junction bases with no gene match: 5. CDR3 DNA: TGTGCCAGCAGCCCCGGGAGGGAGAAAGAGACCCAGTACTTC. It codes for CASSPGREKETQYF.

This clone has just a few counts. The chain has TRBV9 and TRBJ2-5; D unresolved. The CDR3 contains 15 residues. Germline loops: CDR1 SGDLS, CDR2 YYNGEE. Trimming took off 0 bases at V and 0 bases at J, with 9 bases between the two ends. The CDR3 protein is CASSVAGGDQETQYF. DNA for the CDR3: TGTGCCAGCAGCGTAGCAGGTGGGGACCAAGAGACCCAGTACTTC. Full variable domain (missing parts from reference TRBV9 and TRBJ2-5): DSGVTQTPKHLITATGQRVTLRCSPRSGDLSVYWYQQSLDQGLQFLIQYYNGEERAKGNILERFSAQQFPDLHSELNLSSLELGDSALYFCASSVAGGDQETQYFGPGTRLLVL.

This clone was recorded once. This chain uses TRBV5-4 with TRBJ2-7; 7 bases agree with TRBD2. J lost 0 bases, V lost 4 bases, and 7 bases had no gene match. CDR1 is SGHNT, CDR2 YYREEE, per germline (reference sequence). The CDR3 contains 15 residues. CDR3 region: CASSPTSRGSYEQYF. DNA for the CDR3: TGTGCCAGCAGCCCGACTAGCAGAGGCTCCTACGAGCAGTACTTC.

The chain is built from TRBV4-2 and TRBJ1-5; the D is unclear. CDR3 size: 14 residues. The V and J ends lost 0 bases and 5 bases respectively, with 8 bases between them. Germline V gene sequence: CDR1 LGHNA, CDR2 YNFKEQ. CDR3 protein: CASSQERGDQPQHF. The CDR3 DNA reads TGTGCCAGCAGCCAAGAGCGGGGTGATCAGCCCCAGCATTTT.

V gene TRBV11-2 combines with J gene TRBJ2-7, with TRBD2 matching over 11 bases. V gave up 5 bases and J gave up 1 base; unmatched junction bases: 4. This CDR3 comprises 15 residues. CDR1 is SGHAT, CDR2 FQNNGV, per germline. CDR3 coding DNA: TGTGCCAGCAGCCCGACTAGCGGGGTGTCCTACGAGCAGTACTTC. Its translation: CASSPTSGVSYEQYF.

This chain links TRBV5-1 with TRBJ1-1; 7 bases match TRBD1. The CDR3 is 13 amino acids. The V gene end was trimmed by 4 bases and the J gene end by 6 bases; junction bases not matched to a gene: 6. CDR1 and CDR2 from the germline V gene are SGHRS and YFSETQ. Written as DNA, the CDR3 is TGCGCCAGCAGCCGGGGACAGTGGGCTGAAGCTTTCTTT. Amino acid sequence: CASSRGQWAEAFF.

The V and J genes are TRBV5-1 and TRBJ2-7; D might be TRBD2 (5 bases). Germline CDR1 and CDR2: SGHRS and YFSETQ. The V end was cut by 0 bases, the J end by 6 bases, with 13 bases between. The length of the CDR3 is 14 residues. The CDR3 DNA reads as TGCGCCAGCAGCTTGGATGGAAGCCGGGGCGAGCAGTACTTC. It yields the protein CASSLDGSRGEQYF.

CDR3 sequence reads: CASSQTQGTNQPQHF. CDR3 coding DNA: TGTGCCAGCAGCCAAACCCAGGGGACTAATCAGCCCCAGCATTTT. The J gene is TRBJ1-5, the V gene TRBV3-1 (or the pseudogene TRBV3-2), with D possibly being TRBD1 (6 bases). The germline V gene has CDR1 LGHDT and CDR2 YNNKEL (reference sequence). Trimming shortened V by 2 bases and J by 4 bases, and 12 bases separated the two germline ends. This CDR3 region has 15 residues.

CDR3 in DNA: TGTGCCAGTAGTAGCCATTCTGGAAACACCATATATTTT. It codes for CASSSHSGNTIYF. V is TRBV19 and J is TRBJ1-3, with unresolved D. Germline lookup yields CDR1 LNHDA and CDR2 SQIVND (reference sequence). The V and J ends lost 4 bases and 1 base respectively, with 5 bases between them. This CDR3 has 13 amino acids.

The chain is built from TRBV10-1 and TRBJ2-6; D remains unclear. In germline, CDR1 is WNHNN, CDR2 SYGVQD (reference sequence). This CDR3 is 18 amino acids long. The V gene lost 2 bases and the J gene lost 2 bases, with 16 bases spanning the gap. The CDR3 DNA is TGCGCCAGCAGTGAGATAAGGCCCCCAGCTACTGGGGCCAACGTCCTGACTTTC. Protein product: CASSEIRPPATGANVLTF.

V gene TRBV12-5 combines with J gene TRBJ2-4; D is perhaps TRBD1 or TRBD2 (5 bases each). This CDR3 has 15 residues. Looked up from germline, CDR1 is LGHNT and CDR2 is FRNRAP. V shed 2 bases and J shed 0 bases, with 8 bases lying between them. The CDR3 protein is CASGLSGLAKNIQYF. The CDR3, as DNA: TGTGCTAGTGGTTTGTCGGGGCTAGCCAAAAACATTCAGTACTTC.

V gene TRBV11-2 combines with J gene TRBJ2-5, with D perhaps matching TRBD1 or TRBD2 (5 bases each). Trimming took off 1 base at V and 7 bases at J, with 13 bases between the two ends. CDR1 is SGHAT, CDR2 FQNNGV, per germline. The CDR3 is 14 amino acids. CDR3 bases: TGTGCCAGCAGCTTAGCCGGGGACCGGGGGACCCAGTACTTC. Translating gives CASSLAGDRGTQYF. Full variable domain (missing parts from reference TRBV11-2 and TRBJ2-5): EAGVAQSPRYKIIEKRQSVAFWCNPISGHATLYWYQQILGQGPKLLIQFQNNGVVDDSQLPKDRFSAERLKGVDSTLKIQPAKLEDSAVYLCASSLAGDRGTQYFGPGTRLLVL.

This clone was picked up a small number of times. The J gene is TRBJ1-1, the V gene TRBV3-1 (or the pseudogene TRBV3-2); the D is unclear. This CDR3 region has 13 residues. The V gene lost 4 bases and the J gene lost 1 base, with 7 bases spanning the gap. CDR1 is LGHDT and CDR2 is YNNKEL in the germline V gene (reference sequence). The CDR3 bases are TGTGCCAGCAGCCCCCGGAGGAACACTGAAGCTTTCTTT. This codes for CASSPRRNTEAFF.

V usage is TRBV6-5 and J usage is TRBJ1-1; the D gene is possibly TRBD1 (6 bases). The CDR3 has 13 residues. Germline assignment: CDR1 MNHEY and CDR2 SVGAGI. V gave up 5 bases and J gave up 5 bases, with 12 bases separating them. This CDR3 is CASSLGGVTEAFF. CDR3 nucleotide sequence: TGTGCCAGCAGTCTAGGGGGGGTGACTGAAGCTTTCTTT.

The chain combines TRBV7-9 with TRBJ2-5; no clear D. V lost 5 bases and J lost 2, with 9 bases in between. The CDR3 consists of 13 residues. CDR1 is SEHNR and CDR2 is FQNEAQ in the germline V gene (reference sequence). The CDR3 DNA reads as TGTGCCAGCAGCCTTCCTCCTCAAGAGACCCAGTACTTC. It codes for CASSLPPQETQYF.

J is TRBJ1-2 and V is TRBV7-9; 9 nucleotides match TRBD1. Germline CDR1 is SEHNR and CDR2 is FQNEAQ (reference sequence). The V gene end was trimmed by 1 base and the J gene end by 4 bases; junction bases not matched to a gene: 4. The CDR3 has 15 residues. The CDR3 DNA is TGTGCCAGCAGCTTAGACGGGACAGGGCTCTATGGCTACACCTTC. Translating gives CASSLDGTGLYGYTF.

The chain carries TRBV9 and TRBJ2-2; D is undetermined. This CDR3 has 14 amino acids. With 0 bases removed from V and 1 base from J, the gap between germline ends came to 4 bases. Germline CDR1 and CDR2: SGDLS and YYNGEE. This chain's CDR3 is CASSVDLNTGELFF. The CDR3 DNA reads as TGTGCCAGCAGCGTAGACCTGAACACCGGGGAGCTGTTTTTT. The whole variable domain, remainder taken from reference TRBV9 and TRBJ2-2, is DSGVTQTPKHLITATGQRVTLRCSPRSGDLSVYWYQQSLDQGLQFLIQYYNGEERAKGNILERFSAQQFPDLHSELNLSSLELGDSALYFCASSVDLNTGELFFGEGSRLTVL.

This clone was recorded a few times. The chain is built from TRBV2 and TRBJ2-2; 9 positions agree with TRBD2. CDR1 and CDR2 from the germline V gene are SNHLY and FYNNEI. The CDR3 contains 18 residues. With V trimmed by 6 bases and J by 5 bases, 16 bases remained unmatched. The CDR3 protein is CASSRQGSGGTTTGELFF. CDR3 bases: TGTGCCAGCAGCCGCCAGGGTAGCGGGGGAACCACGACCGGGGAGCTGTTTTTT. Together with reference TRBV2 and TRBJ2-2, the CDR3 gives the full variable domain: EPEVTQTPSHQVTQMGQEVILRCVPISNHLYFYWYRQILGQKVEFLVSFYNNEISEKSEIFDDQFSVERPDGSNFTLKIRSTKLEDSAMYFCASSRQGSGGTTTGELFFGEGSRLTVL.

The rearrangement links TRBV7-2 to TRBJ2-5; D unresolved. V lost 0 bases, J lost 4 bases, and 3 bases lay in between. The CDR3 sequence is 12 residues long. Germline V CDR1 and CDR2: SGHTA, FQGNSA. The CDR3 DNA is TGTGCCAGCAGCTTAGCGGGAGAGACCCAGTACTTC. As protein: CASSLAGETQYF. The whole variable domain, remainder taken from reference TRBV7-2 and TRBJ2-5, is GAGVSQSPSNKVTEKGKDVELRCDPISGHTALYWYRQSLGQGLEFLIYFQGNSAPDKSGLPSDRFSAERTGGSVSTLTIQRTQQEDSAVYLCASSLAGETQYFGPGTRLLVL.

CDR3 region: CASSLRGRWEETQYF. The CDR3 nucleotides read TGTGCCAGCAGCCTACGGGGGAGGTGGGAAGAGACCCAGTACTTC. The chain carries TRBV3-1 (or the pseudogene TRBV3-2) and TRBJ2-5; D is perhaps TRBD2 (6 bases). Germline V gene data show CDR1 as LGHDT and CDR2 as YNNKEL (reference sequence). The CDR3 is 15 residues long. V was clipped by 4 bases and J by 3 bases, with 15 bases between them.

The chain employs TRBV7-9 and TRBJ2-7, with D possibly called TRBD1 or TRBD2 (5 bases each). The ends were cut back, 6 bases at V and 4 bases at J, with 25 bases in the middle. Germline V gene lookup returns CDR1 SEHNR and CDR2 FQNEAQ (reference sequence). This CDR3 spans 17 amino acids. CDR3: CASSLTGGDQEGYEQYF. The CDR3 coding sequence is TGTGCCAGCAGTCTTACTGGGGGAGACCAAGAGGGGTACGAGCAGTACTTC.

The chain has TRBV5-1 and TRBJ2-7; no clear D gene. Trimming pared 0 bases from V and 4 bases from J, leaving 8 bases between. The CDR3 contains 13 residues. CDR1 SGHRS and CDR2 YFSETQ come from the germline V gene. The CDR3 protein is CASSLDRDYEQYF. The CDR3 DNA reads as TGCGCCAGCAGCTTGGACAGAGATTACGAGCAGTACTTC.

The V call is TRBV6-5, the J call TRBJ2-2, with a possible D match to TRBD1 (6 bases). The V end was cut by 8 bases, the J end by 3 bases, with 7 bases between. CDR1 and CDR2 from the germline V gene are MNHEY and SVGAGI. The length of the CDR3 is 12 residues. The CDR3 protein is CASAGDTGELFF. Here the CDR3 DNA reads TGTGCCAGCGCAGGGGACACCGGGGAGCTGTTTTTT.

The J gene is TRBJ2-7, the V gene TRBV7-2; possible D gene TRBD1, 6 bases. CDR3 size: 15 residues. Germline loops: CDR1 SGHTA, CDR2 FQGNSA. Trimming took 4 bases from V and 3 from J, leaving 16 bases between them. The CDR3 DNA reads TGTGCCAGCAGCTCAAGCAGGGGTACGGACTACGAGCAGTACTTC. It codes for CASSSSRGTDYEQYF.

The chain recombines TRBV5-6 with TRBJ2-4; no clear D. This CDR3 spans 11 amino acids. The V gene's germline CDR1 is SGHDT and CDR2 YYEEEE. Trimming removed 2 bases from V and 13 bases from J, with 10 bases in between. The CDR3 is CASSLNGPQYF. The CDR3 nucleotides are TGTGCCAGCAGCTTAAACGGGCCCCAGTACTTC.

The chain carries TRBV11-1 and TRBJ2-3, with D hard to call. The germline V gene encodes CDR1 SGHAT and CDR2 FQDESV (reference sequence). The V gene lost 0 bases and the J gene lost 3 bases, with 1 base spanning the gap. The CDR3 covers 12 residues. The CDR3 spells CASSLATDTQYF. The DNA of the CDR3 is TGTGCCAGCAGCTTAGCAACAGATACGCAGTATTTT.

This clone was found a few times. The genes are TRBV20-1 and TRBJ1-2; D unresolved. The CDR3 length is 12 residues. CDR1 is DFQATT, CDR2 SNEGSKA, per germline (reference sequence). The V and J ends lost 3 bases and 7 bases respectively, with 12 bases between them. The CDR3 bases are TGCAGTGCTAGTCTGGAGTCGGGTGGCTACACCTTC. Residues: CSASLESGGYTF.

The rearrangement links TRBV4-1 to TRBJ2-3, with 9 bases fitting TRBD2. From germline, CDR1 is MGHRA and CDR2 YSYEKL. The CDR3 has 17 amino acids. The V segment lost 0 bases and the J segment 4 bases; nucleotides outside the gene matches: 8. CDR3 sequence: CASSQDPPSGASDTQYF. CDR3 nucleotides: TGCGCCAGCAGCCAAGATCCCCCTAGCGGGGCTTCAGATACGCAGTATTTT.

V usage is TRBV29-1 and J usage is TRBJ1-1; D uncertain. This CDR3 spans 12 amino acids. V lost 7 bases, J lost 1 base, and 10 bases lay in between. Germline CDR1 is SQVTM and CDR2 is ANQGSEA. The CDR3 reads CSANQQNTEAFF. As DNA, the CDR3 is TGCAGCGCTAATCAGCAGAACACTGAAGCTTTCTTT.

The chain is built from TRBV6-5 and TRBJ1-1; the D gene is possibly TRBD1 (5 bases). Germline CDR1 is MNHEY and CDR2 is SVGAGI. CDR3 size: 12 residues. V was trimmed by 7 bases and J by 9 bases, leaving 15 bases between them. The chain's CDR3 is CASMGDEGQAFF. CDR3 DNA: TGTGCCAGCATGGGGGACGAGGGGCAAGCTTTCTTT.